Here is one T cell receptor (beta chain) with its context. Its specific antigen is unknown. It has no much larger one-base neighbor in the sample; base qualities were not kept. Receptor amplification or capture employed the immunoSEQ multiplex PCR assay. A mixture of 60 forward primers for TCR Vbeta segments and 13 reverse primers for TCR Jbeta segments was used in the multiplex PCR. The CDR3 region of rearranged TCR beta genes was amplified from genomic DNA by a multiplex PCR assay. Amplified TCR beta libraries were sequenced as 87-base-pair reads on the Illumina HiSeq System. The paper's processing steps were these. Across the 640 or so repertoires, a later analysis counted some 81 million unique TCR beta chains, 9.5 million to 13 million of which were shared by at least two donors. A nearest-neighbor algorithm error-corrected the raw reads and collapsed the reads into unique sequences, merging closely related sequences to remove PCR and sequencing errors. To assign V, D and J gene segments, CDR3 sequences were aligned to IMGT reference sequences. For a sequence to be retained, a match of at least six nucleotides to both a V gene segment and a J gene segment was required. Rearrangements were called productive when the CDR3 lacked stop codons and stayed in frame with V and J; all others were non-productive. CDR3 was defined by IMGT convention, running from the second conserved V-encoded cysteine to the conserved J-encoded phenylalanine. In an earlier analysis of just under 600 of the donors, sequences lacking an unambiguous match to a single V gene segment were excluded. In an earlier analysis of a few hundred of the donors, V segments were called functional above 56.7% productive rearrangements and were called segregating when the between-donor standard deviation exceeded 5%. A statistical classification framework was built for diagnosing cytomegalovirus status from the catalog of TCR beta chain sequences. In a later analysis, TCR nucleotide sequences were compared against IMGT/GENE-DB human TR gene sequences so that V and J genes could be assigned. The TCRdist pipeline was used in a later analysis to assign CDR3 sequences and most-parsimonious VDJ recombination scenarios. In a later analysis, every TCR beta chain was defined by the combination of its CDR3 amino acid sequence and its V-gene family, and reads without a unique V-gene family were dropped. As a way to deal with suspected cross-contamination and a sequencing artifact, a later analysis dropped hundreds of nucleotide sequences that were highly shared and had low generation probability. For each public chain, a later analysis derived a clonal expansion index from normalized ranks of inferred template counts within each repertoire. In a later analysis, generation probabilities were computed using a VDJ recombination model fitted to out-of-frame rearrangements, and the results were checked against IGoR. A later analysis scored TCR-TCR, TCR-HLA and TCR-CMV co-occurrence with hypergeometric tests, applying a repertoire-size bias correction to TCR pairs. To estimate false discovery rates, a later analysis permuted the HLA or CMV assignments 20 times. In a later analysis, co-occurring TCRs were grouped using DBSCAN, and TCRdist sequence similarity was added for clustering within HLA-allele-positive subsets. Repertoires with fewer than 30,000 or more than 120,000 public chains, plus five repertoires with anomalous nucleotide sharing, were excluded from co-occurrence clustering. TCRdb provides this immuneACCESS table in a form limited to in-frame rearrangements. Some clones are lacking; in checked studies, under half of them reflect an unresolved V gene, and why the rest are absent is not known. The D gene and trimming were derived from the DNA, and the V and J assignments and clone size from that table. In all, the sample holds hundreds of thousands of clones, and 65% to 85% of those were seen once. The ten largest clones add up to approximately 2.9% of the sample.

In total, approximately 690 healthy bone marrow donors made up the cohort. At the time of sampling, all cohort members were nominally healthy, though unrecorded immune exposures were likely present. The donor tested CMV seronegative and was one of the 352 seronegative cohort members. A peripheral blood sample was collected from each donor, and TCR beta sequencing was performed on peripheral blood mononuclear cells. The Qiagen DNeasy Blood Extraction Kit was used to extract genomic DNA from the blood cell samples. The data were obtained in a study of cytomegalovirus exposure and HLA in healthy donors (dated by TCRdb to 2016 to 2017). For context, the study as a whole: An earlier analysis of several hundred of the donors reported around 280 Gb of sequence data and about 120 million unique TCR beta sequences obtained from approximately 180 million T cells. Rather than drawing on any new phenotypic data, the later analysis identified candidate immune exposures from TCR beta sequences and the way those sequences occurred across donors. A later analysis re-examined previously published TCR beta repertoires from more than 650 donors and added high-resolution HLA genotyping to investigate patterns of TCR occurrence. Because of strong linkage in the cohort, four to six DR-DQ haplotypes were treated as single units for association and clustering. In addition to the first cohort of 666 subjects, a separate validation cohort of 130 or so different subjects was used. Typing coverage varied by locus: about 629-640 donors for A, B, C, DRB1 and DQB1; approximately 520 for DQA1; more than 600 for DPA1; around 450 for DPB1. Approximately 310 gigabases of sequencing data and some 85 million unique TCR sequences were included in an early release covering 550 to 650 HLA-typed donors. Among roughly 370 genotyped donors of the cohort, an average of approximately 240,000 unique TCR beta nucleotide sequences were sequenced per donor, about a sixth of them non-productive. Donor age, sex, ethnicity and CMV serostatus were compiled together with the repertoire data. The aim of the study was to test whether cataloging public T cell receptors could identify signatures of past pathogen exposure. An earlier analysis of around 640 of the donors used high-throughput TCR beta sequencing to judge whether each TCR beta V gene segment behaved as functional or pseudogenic. Class I and class II HLA loci were covered by the typing at four-digit resolution. Every repertoire in the discovery cohort had been generated on one and the same sequencing platform. In a later genetic analysis, genome-wide SNP genotypes for 398 of the 666 donors were used, and that subset was treated as a discovery cohort. To predict cytomegalovirus infection status, the study brought together high-throughput TCR immunosequencing, statistical association of individual TCRs with disease status, and machine learning. Of the roughly 400 genotyped donors, roughly 85% fell in the genetic ancestry cluster associated with self-reported Caucasian donors. The study used immunosequencing to profile the T cell repertoires of hundreds of subjects and linked those repertoires to cytomegalovirus serostatus. Study-level results and caveats: Because the 87-base-pair reads could not distinguish some IMGT-functional V segments, including TRBV6-2 and TRBV6-3, those segments were excluded. According to a later analysis, most CMV-associated TCR beta chains appeared to be HLA-restricted, and the HLA associations seemed to be driven largely by CMV exposure. Over 15 rarely observed V segments, including chromosome 9 orphons, were excluded from the earlier analysis of a few hundred of the donors because counts were too low. In the study, about 150 TCR beta chains were listed as associated with cytomegalovirus. A later analysis associated roughly 17,000 TCR beta sequences with specific HLA alleles at a false discovery rate of 0.05. Because some donors lacked HLA typing at each locus, the association tests relied only on the typed subset. A further reported finding was that TCR beta sequences accurately predicted the HLA-A and HLA-B alleles for most subjects in the first cohort. In a later analysis, HLA-associated TCR beta chains were found to be more clonally expanded and to have lower generation probabilities than equally common non-associated chains. Strong co-occurrence of HLA alleles, especially DR and DQ, made assigning TCR associations to individual alleles difficult. In a later genetic analysis, fewer N-insertions in productive TCRs were reported among donors in an Asian-associated ancestry cluster than the roughly 670-donor mean. Most TCR sequences were observed very rarely across donors, whereas some public TCRs were present in many individuals. A few of the identified cytomegalovirus-associated TCR beta chains were confirmed in vitro to be specific for cytomegalovirus antigens. In a later genetic analysis, a missense DCLRE1C variant was associated with V-gene and J-gene trimming of TCR beta chains, and the association was replicated in an independent cohort. Correlated functional status among segregating V segments might be attributable to linkage disequilibrium, but an unknown experimental factor could not be ruled out. The classifier was reported to diagnose cytomegalovirus status with high specificity and sensitivity in both the original cohort and the validation cohort. In this cohort, only TCR beta chains were sequenced, and detectable features were limited by the absence of alpha or paired-chain data. The presence/absence analyses assumed that sequencing depth was roughly uniform across donors, and that assumption may not be true. In an earlier analysis of some 540 of the donors, most TCR beta V segments appeared in productive rearrangements about 87% or about 30% of the time, broadly matching IMGT annotations. A cluster of highly shared sequence variants was judged likely to be a technical artifact of the sequencing pipeline. It was suggested by the authors that the approach could potentially be generalized to other disease states and immunological phenotypes. For the cohort, immune exposure information was limited to CMV serostatus. A later analysis found that TCR association rates varied across HLA loci, with DRB1 alleles showing the most associated TCRs and HLA-C alleles the fewest. A later analysis reported that several top co-occurrence clusters appeared linked to parvovirus B19, influenza, CMV and Epstein-Barr virus.

CDR1 and CDR2, looked up from the germline V gene (reference sequence), are SGHKS and YYEKEE. From cysteine to phenylalanine, the CDR3 is 18 amino acids long. The DNA shown is the 54-base CDR3, in frame from base 1. Deletion took 2 bases off V and 0 bases off J, with a span of 15 bases between the germline ends. Sequencing was carried out using PBMCs. This receptor chain uses TRBV5-5 and TRBJ2-6, with TRBD1 as a weak D call on 6 bases. The origin of this receptor is a man aged 25 to 45 in good health and CMV-seronegative. The nucleotide sequence is given as TGTGCCAGCAGCTTAAGGGGACAACCGAGCTCTGGGGCCAACGTCCTGACTTTC. This translates into CASSLRGQPSSGANVLTF.